This T cell receptor (beta chain) was observed in a study of blood T cell repertoires in COVID-19 (TCRdb year 2020). About the study as a whole: Samples from collaborators originated in the United States, Italy and Spain and spanned both the acute and convalescent phases of COVID-19. The prospective study material was composed of cDNA or gDNA derived from T cells, B-cell-depleted T cells, or PBMCs. Nearly every sample came with metadata listing a de-identified subject ID, COVID-19 status, age in years and sex. Where HLA class I and class II types were available, the types were taken from metadata supplied by the sample provider, not from assay-based typing. Subjects who had been exposed to COVID-19, were actively infected with it, or had recovered from it provided the deeply sampled blood TCRbeta repertoires that made up the dataset. The repertoires were made available in a free public database intended to serve as a resource for research on the immune response to SARS-CoV-2. Samples came from the ongoing ImmuneRACE study (first 160 participants) plus 1,254 subjects from 6 global collaborators. Results and caveats for the whole study, not just this receptor: The quantity of clinical and demographic metadata differed by source and by participant and was supplied without curation.

Each collaborating institution followed its own protocols to collect whole blood in K2EDTA tubes. For TCRbeta analysis, collaborators shipped samples as frozen whole blood, isolated PBMCs, or DNA extracted from either of those sample types. Comment on this clone: Its antigen remains unidentified. No base quality values were provided; no much bigger clone lies one nucleotide off.

TCRbeta CDR3 regions were amplified from genomic DNA by means of the immunoSEQ Assay, a bias-controlled multiplex PCR. The study's own analysis went as follows. The number of nucleated cells in each sample was estimated by amplification of reference gene primers within the assay. Sequence reads were collapsed and filtered to measure the absolute abundance of every unique TCRbeta CDR3 rearrangement. For each sample, productive Simpson clonality was calculated as the square root of Simpson's diversity index across productive rearrangements. TCRdb obtained this table from immuneACCESS and retained in-frame rearrangements with V and J assigned. These tables miss some clones; where compared with another copy, unresolved V genes account for less than half of the shortfall, and the remainder is unexplained. The V and J calls and clone size are taken from that table; D and trimming were inferred from the DNA. Across this sample there are fewer than 95,000 clones, with approximately 79% seen only once. The ten largest clones represent 14% of the sample.

V is clipped by 3 bases and J by 1 base, and the sequence between their germline boundaries is 15 bases long. Looking up the germline V gene (reference sequence) yields CDR1 GTSNPN and CDR2 SVGIG. Including the terminal cysteine and phenylalanine, the CDR3 comprises 15 residues. Just CDR3 DNA is preserved here, 45 bases in frame from base 1. The V and J genes are TRBV30 and TRBJ1-1; the D gene is perhaps TRBD1, on 5 matching bases. Specimen: peripheral blood. The TCR sequence derives from a woman aged 80 or older with acute or convalescent COVID-19. The CDR3 in this case is CAWSALYRSNTEAFF. Here is the DNA: TGTGCCTGGAGCGCCTTATACAGGTCGAACACTGAAGCTTTCTTT.